This TCR beta chain emerged from a study of blood T cell repertoires in COVID-19. Study in general: Acute and convalescent COVID-19 samples came from the United States, Italy and Spain.

V was cut by 1 base and J by 5 bases, with 11 bases left in between. The CDR3 has 14 amino acids. Germline CDR1 LGHNA, CDR2 YSLEER. Generated by immunoSEQ multiplex PCR, the TCRdb table keeps only in-frame clones and is missing some. The sample includes about 100,000 clones, over 85% of them seen just once. The material sequenced was peripheral blood. The source is a man in his sixties or seventies with acute or convalescent COVID-19. The chain couples TRBV4-3 to TRBJ1-2; a possible D gene is TRBD1 (5 bases). The CDR3: CASSQGEGVYGYTF. The CDR3 bases are TGCGCCAGCAGCCAAGGGGAAGGGGTTTATGGCTACACCTTC.